This entry lists 25 T cell receptor beta chains sequenced from one sample in a study of blood T cells in healthy people across ages. A sample-barcoded 5' primer and a J-beta primer mix were used in a second PCR of roughly 6 to 11 cycles. Each CDR3 protein gets one entry after TCRdb re-called the 5' RACE reads with MiXCR. The profile shows 650,000 to 800,000 distinct CDR3 sequences, roughly 44% of them singletons. The sample taken for sequencing was blood. These receptors all stem from a man in his sixties in good health.

This chain links TRBV20-1 with TRBJ2-1; 9 nucleotides match TRBD2. Germline trimming cut 3 bases from V and 9 bases from J; bases unmatched to any gene: 9. CDR1 is DFQATT and CDR2 is SNEGSKA in the germline V gene (reference sequence). This CDR3 has 14 amino acids. The CDR3 DNA reads TGCAGTGCTAGTACCGCGGGGGGGCCAAGTGAGCAGTTCTTC. This encodes CSASTAGGPSEQFF.

There are a few counts of this clonotype. The genes are TRBV14 and TRBJ2-7; no reliable D call. The CDR3 covers 14 residues. CDR1 is SGHDN, CDR2 FVKESK, per germline. V dropped 1 base and J dropped 2 bases, with 9 bases sitting between them. The chain's CDR3 is CASSQGGVTYEQYF. The CDR3 DNA reads as TGTGCCAGCAGCCAAGGTGGAGTTACCTACGAGCAGTACTTC. The whole variable domain, filled in from reference TRBV14 and TRBJ2-7, reads EAGVTQFPSHSVIEKGQTVTLRCDPISGHDNLYWYRRVMGKEIKFLLHFVKESKQDESGMPNNRFLAERTGGTYSTLKVQPAELEDSGVYFCASSQGGVTYEQYFGPGTRLTVT.

The chain is built from TRBV11-2 and TRBJ1-2; possibly TRBD1 for D (6 bases). The germline gives CDR1 SGHAT, CDR2 FQNNGV. Between the trimmed V and J ends, which lost 2 bases and 8 bases, there was a span of 18 bases. This CDR3 comprises 15 residues. The CDR3 protein is CASSLPTGTKKGYTF. CDR3 DNA: TGTGCCAGCAGCTTACCTACCGGGACAAAGAAGGGCTACACCTTC.

This clonotype was counted only a few times. The chain has TRBV7-2 and TRBJ2-5; D is unclear. The germline V gene encodes CDR1 SGHTA and CDR2 FQGNSA. CDR3 size: 14 residues. V was shortened by 5 bases and J by 4 bases, with 14 bases between the two germline ends. CDR3 sequence: CASSLSWARETQYF. The CDR3 DNA reads TGTGCCAGCAGCCTCTCCTGGGCCCGAGAGACCCAGTACTTC.

The chain joins TRBV11-3 to TRBJ1-6; maybe TRBD1 (5 bases). Germline V lookup: CDR1 SGHNT, CDR2 YENEEA. V was cut by 5 bases and J by 7 bases, with 18 bases left in between. The CDR3 is 16 residues long. The CDR3 region has the DNA TGTGCCAGCAGCCGTGGGGGAGCAGAGAGAAATTCACCCCTCCACTTT. It translates to CASSRGGAERNSPLHF.

The chain employs TRBV18 and TRBJ2-7; D could derive from TRBD1 or TRBD2 (5 bases each). CDR1 is KGHSH, CDR2 LQKENI, per germline. The V gene lost 3 bases and the J gene lost 2 bases, with 11 bases spanning the gap. The CDR3 totals 14 residues. The CDR3 here is CASSPWQGAYEQYF. CDR3 bases: TGTGCCAGCTCACCGTGGCAGGGAGCCTACGAGCAGTACTTC. Full variable domain (missing parts from reference TRBV18 and TRBJ2-7): NAGVMQNPRHLVRRRGQEARLRCSPMKGHSHVYWYRQLPEEGLKFMVYLQKENIIDESGMPKERFSAEFPKEGPSILRIQQVVRGDSAAYFCASSPWQGAYEQYFGPGTRLTVT.

V is TRBV5-5 and J is TRBJ1-1, with D uncertain. Germline CDR1 and CDR2: SGHKS and YYEKEE (reference sequence). Deletions cut 4 bases from V and 6 bases from J, with 16 bases between. The CDR3 runs 14 residues. DNA for the CDR3: TGTGCCAGCAGCCCCCTACGACACAGCGCTGAAGCTTTCTTT. It is translated as CASSPLRHSAEAFF. The full variable domain, its missing parts supplied by reference TRBV5-5 and TRBJ1-1, is DAGVTQSPTHLIKTRGQQVTLRCSPISGHKSVSWYQQVLGQGPQFIFQYYEKEERGRGNFPDRFSARQFPNYSSELNVNALLLGDSALYLCASSPLRHSAEAFFGQGTRLTVV.

Concerning this clonotype: This clone may be a read error of a much larger clone one base away. V is TRBV27 and J is TRBJ1-1, with no clear D. The CDR3 totals 13 residues. The germline CDR1 and CDR2 sequences are MNHEY and SMNVEV (reference sequence). The CDR3 is CASSLRPSTKAFF. The CDR3 region has the DNA TGTGCCAGCAGTTTGAGGCCGAGCACTAAAGCTTTCTTT.

The table lists this clonotype with a few counts. The chain combines TRBV28 with TRBJ1-1; tentatively, D is TRBD1 (5 bases). The germline gives CDR1 MDHEN, CDR2 SYDVKM. V lost 10 bases, J lost 3 bases, and 21 bases lay in between. This CDR3 spans 15 amino acids. In DNA form, the CDR3 reads TGTGCCACCGCGATACCTAACAGGCCTGACACTGAAGCTTTCTTT. It encodes CATAIPNRPDTEAFF.

This clonotype has a single count. The rearrangement uses TRBV6-2 or TRBV6-3 and TRBJ2-1; 11 bases agree with TRBD2. Unmatched junction bases numbered 5, after V lost 7 bases and J lost 9 bases. The CDR3 sequence is 13 residues long. The germline CDR1 and CDR2 sequences are MNHEY and SVGEGT. The DNA of the CDR3 is TGTGCCAGCAAGATTAGCGGGGGGGCTGAGCAGTTCTTC. This codes for CASKISGGAEQFF.

The chain combines TRBV4-1 with TRBJ2-1; D is perhaps TRBD1 (6 bases). This CDR3 region has 16 residues. V dropped 0 bases and J dropped 3 bases, with 12 bases sitting between them. The germline gives CDR1 MGHRA, CDR2 YSYEKL. CDR3: CASSQDRGQLYNEQFF. CDR3 coding DNA: TGCGCCAGCAGCCAAGATAGAGGACAGCTCTACAATGAGCAGTTCTTC.

There are a few counts of this clonotype. The V and J genes are TRBV20-1 and TRBJ1-5; 8 positions agree with TRBD1. V shed 0 bases, J shed 4 bases, and the junction held 8 bases outside the gene matches. This CDR3 is built from 16 residues. Germline CDR1 DFQATT, CDR2 SNEGSKA (reference sequence). CDR3 in amino acids: CSARELTGQGNQPQHF. The CDR3 bases are TGCAGTGCTAGAGAGCTCACCGGACAGGGAAATCAGCCCCAGCATTTT.

The chain employs TRBV29-1 and TRBJ2-7, with TRBD1 matching 7 bases. The CDR3 runs to 13 residues. V gave up 0 bases and J gave up 6 bases; unmatched junction bases: 5. Germline-derived CDR1 and CDR2 are SQVTM and ANQGSEA. The CDR3 here is CSVEEDRTGEQYF. The CDR3 bases are TGCAGCGTTGAAGAGGACAGGACGGGCGAGCAGTACTTC.

V gene TRBV5-1 combines with J gene TRBJ2-7, with a tentative D call TRBD1 (6 bases). Trimming stripped 0 bases from V and 2 bases from J, with 15 bases between. Germline V CDR1 and CDR2: SGHRS, YFSETQ. The CDR3 sequence is 16 residues long. This CDR3 is CASSLAGQPKAYEQYF. The CDR3 bases are TGCGCCAGCAGCTTGGCAGGACAGCCCAAGGCCTACGAGCAGTACTTC.

The V and J genes are TRBV7-2 and TRBJ2-5; perhaps TRBD2 as D (6 bases). CDR3 length equals 15 residues. From germline, CDR1 is SGHTA and CDR2 FQGNSA. Trimming shortened V by 3 bases and J by 6 bases, and 17 bases separated the two germline ends. CDR3 bases: TGTGCCAGCAGCTTGGCCGGGGGATGGGGAAAGACCCAGTACTTC. Translated: CASSLAGGWGKTQYF.

This clonotype was recorded a few times. CDR3 sequence: CASSQTSGGLAYNEQFF. CDR3 nucleotides: TGTGCCAGCAGCCAGACTAGCGGGGGGCTCGCCTACAATGAGCAGTTCTTC. The chain couples TRBV7-9 to TRBJ2-1; the match to TRBD2 covers 13 bases. The V gene end was trimmed by 5 bases and the J gene end by 2 bases; junction bases not matched to a gene: 6. Germline lookup yields CDR1 SEHNR and CDR2 FQNEAQ (reference sequence). The CDR3 runs 17 residues.

The V gene is TRBV20-1, the J gene TRBJ2-5; 8 nucleotides agree with TRBD1. Per germline, CDR1 DFQATT and CDR2 SNEGSKA (reference sequence). Trimming took 4 bases from V and 8 from J; bases not matched to a gene: 12. The length of the CDR3 is 14 residues. CDR3 amino acids: CSAKVDQGALTQYF. The CDR3 bases are TGCAGTGCTAAAGTTGATCAGGGGGCGCTTACCCAGTACTTC.

The rearrangement links TRBV4-3 to TRBJ2-1; D might be TRBD2 (5 bases). The length of the CDR3 is 15 residues. V was clipped by 5 bases and J by 2 bases, with 13 bases between them. CDR1 is LGHNA and CDR2 is YSLEER in the germline V gene. The CDR3 here is CASSFSAGPYNEQFF. The CDR3 DNA is TGCGCCAGCAGCTTTAGCGCGGGTCCCTACAATGAGCAGTTCTTC.

This chain connects TRBV12-3 or TRBV12-4 to TRBJ2-7, with D perhaps matching TRBD1 (5 bases). V was clipped by 4 bases and J by 3 bases, with 16 bases between them. CDR3 length equals 15 residues. CDR3 sequence (DNA): TGTGCCAGCAGTTACGGCGCCCAGGGTTACTACGAGCAGTACTTC. Its protein is CASSYGAQGYYEQYF.

In the case of this clonotype: Its ends do not fully match the called genes, so a read error is possible. J is TRBJ2-7 and V is TRBV11-2; D is ambiguous. The CDR3 length is 12 residues. CDR1 SGHAT and CDR2 FQNNGV come from the germline V gene. The CDR3 DNA reads TGTGCCAGCAGCTCGTCGGTTTACGAGCGGTACTTC. Translation gives CASSSSVYERYF.

The chain uses TRBV5-6 and TRBJ2-1, with TRBD2 as a possible D gene (6 bases). With 4 bases removed from V and 6 bases from J, the gap between germline ends came to 17 bases. Germline CDR1 is SGHDT and CDR2 is YYEEEE. This CDR3 region has 15 residues. The CDR3 protein is CASSVDWDFCNEQFF. CDR3 DNA sequence: TGTGCCAGCAGCGTCGACTGGGACTTTTGCAATGAGCAGTTCTTC.

This clonotype was seen ten or more times. V is TRBV12-3 or TRBV12-4 and J is TRBJ2-1; D ambiguous. Trimming pared 0 bases from V and 3 bases from J, leaving 6 bases between. The CDR3 runs 14 residues. As DNA, the CDR3 is TGTGCCAGCAGTTTAGCGGGAAACTACAATGAGCAGTTCTTC. Residues: CASSLAGNYNEQFF.

The chain links TRBV6-2 or TRBV6-3 to TRBJ1-2, with D hard to call. This CDR3 has 13 amino acids. Trimming took 7 bases from V and 8 from J, leaving 17 bases between them. Germline V gives CDR1 MNHEY, CDR2 SVGEGT. The DNA for the CDR3 is TGTGCCAGCACTTTGACCGGAGTAGGGGGCTACACCTTC. It translates to CASTLTGVGGYTF.

The genes are TRBV20-1 and TRBJ2-3; the D gene is possibly TRBD2 (6 bases). The CDR3 is 13 residues long. Germline-derived CDR1 and CDR2 are DFQATT and SNEGSKA (reference sequence). V was cut by 6 bases and J by 1 base, with 11 bases left in between. The CDR3 here is CSAPGTGTDTQYF. In nucleotides, the CDR3 is TGCAGTGCCCCCGGGACTGGCACAGATACGCAGTATTTT.

This clonotype was seen a few times. The gene calls are TRBV6-2 or TRBV6-3 and TRBJ2-7; D uncertain. V dropped 4 bases and J dropped 3 bases, with 13 bases sitting between them. The CDR3 covers 14 residues. Germline V lookup: CDR1 MNHEY, CDR2 SVGEGT. The CDR3, as DNA: TGTGCCAGCAGTTTTACAACTCAAGGCTACGAGCAGTACTTC. This codes for CASSFTTQGYEQYF.